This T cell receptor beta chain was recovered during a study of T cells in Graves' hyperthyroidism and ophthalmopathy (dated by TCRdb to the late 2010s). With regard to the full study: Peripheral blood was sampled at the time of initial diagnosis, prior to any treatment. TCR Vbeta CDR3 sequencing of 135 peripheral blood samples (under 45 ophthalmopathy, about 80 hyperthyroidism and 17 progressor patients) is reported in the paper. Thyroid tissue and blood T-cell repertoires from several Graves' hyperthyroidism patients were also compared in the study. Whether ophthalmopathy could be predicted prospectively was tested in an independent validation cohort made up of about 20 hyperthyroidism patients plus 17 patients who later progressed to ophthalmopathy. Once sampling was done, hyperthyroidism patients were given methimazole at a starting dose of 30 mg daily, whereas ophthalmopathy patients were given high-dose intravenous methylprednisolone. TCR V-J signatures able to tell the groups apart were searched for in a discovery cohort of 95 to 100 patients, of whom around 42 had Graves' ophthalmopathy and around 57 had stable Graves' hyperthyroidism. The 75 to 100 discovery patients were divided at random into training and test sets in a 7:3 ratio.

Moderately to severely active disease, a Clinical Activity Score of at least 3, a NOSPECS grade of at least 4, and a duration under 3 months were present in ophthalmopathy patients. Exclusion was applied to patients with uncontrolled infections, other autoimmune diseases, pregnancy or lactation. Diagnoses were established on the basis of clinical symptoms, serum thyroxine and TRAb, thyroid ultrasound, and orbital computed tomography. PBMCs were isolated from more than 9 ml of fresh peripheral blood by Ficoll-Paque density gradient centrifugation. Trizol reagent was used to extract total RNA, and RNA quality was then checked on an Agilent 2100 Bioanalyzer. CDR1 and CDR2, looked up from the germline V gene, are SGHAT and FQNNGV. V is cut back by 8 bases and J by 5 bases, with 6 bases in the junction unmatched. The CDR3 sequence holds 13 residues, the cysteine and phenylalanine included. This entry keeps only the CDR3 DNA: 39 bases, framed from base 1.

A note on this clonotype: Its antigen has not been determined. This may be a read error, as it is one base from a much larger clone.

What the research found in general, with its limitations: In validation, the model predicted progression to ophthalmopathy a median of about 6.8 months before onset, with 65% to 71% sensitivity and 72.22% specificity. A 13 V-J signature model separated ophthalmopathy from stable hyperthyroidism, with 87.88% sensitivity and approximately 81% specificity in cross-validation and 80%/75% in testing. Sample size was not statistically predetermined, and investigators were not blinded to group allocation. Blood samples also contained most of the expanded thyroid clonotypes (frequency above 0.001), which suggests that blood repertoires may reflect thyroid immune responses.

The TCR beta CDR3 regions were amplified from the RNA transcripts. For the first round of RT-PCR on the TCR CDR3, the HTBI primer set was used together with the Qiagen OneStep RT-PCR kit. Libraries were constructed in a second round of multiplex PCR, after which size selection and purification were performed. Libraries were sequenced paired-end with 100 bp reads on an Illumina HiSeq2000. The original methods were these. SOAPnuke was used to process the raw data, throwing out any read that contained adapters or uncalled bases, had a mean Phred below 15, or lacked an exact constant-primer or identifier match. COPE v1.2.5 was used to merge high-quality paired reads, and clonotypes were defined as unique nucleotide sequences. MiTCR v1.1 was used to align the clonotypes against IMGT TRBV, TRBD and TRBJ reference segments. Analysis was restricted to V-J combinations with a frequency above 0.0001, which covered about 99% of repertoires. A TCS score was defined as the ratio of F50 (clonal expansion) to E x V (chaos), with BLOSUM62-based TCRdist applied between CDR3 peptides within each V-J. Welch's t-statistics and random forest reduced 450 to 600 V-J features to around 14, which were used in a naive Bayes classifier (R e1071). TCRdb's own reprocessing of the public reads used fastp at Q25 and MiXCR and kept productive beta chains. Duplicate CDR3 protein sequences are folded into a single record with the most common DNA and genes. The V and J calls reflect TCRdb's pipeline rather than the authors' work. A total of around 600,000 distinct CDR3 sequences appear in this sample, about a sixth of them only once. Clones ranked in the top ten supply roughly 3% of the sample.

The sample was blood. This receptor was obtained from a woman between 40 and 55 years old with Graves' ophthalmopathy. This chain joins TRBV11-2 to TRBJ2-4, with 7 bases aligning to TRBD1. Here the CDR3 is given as CASGLGQENIQYF. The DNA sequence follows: TGTGCCAGCGGACTTGGACAGGAAAACATTCAGTACTTC.